This section outlines one T cell receptor beta chain sequence together with its context. Positive CCR7 selection of CD45RO-negative cells yielded the naive CD8 cells, and terminally differentiated effector memory CD45RA+ cells were excluded. The data stem from a study of shared clonotypes between healthy human individuals. Some clones are missing from TCRdb's copy, which holds only in-frame ones; the method was immunoSEQ multiplex PCR. The sample has about 1,800,000 clones, about 95% seen once. This CDR3 has 17 residues. Trimming left V 4 bases short and J 5 bases short, with 24 bases between. Looked up from germline, CDR1 is SEHNR and CDR2 is FQNEAQ (reference sequence).

This clonotype originated in a man younger than 30 in good health. This chain joins TRBV7-9 and TRBJ2-7, with TRBD2 as a possible D gene (6 bases). Sequenced: naive CD8+ T cells sorted from blood. CDR3 nucleotides: TGTGCCAGCAGCTCCCCCCTGGCCGGGACTCCCATAGACGAGCAGTACTTC. It is translated as CASSSPLAGTPIDEQYF.